This T cell receptor (beta chain) came from a study of blood T cells in healthy people across ages. The germline V gene encodes CDR1 DFQATT and CDR2 SNEGSKA (reference sequence). This CDR3 spans 17 amino acids. V shed 0 bases and J 3 bases; nucleotides not matched to a gene: 7. Then a second PCR, running roughly 7 to 11 cycles, was carried out with a sample-barcoded 5' primer and a J-beta primer mix. TCRdb recomputed calls from the 5' RACE reads with MiXCR, one row per CDR3 protein. This repertoire shows about 1.5 million distinct CDR3 sequences, roughly 43% found once; its top ten account for approximately 4.1%. Concerning this clonotype: Its antigen remains unknown.

Study-level findings and limits: A roughly linear fall in TCR beta diversity per million T cells was seen with increasing age.

This receptor was identified in a woman aged 18-29 years in good health. The chain couples TRBV20-1 to TRBJ2-2, with 10 bases fitting TRBD2. Sample: blood. CDR3 DNA: TGCAGTGCTAGAGATTGGGCTAGCGGGGGATACACCGGGGAGCTGTTTTTT. It translates to CSARDWASGGYTGELFF.